This TCR beta chain was found in a study of vaccination and CD4 T cells after COVID-19. Study details: Median time from second vaccine dose to sampling was about 77 days (14 to 241).

Study-wide findings and caveats: Median SARS-CoV-2-reactive clonotypes rose from approximately 21 to 40, not significantly.

About this clonotype itself: What it binds is not known.

Oncomine TCR Beta short-read sequencing was applied to DNA from cultured CD4+ T cells. Investigators isolated genomic DNA from cultured CD4+ T cells. In TCRdb, the PCR reads were re-called with MiXCR into one record per CDR3 protein. The sample shows about 4,300 distinct CDR3 sequences, about 48% of them seen only once. Regarding treatment: approximately nine-day PBMC culture with coronavirus spike peptide pools or control peptides (ViraFEST assay). Upon completion of 10 days of culture, CD4+ T cells were isolated via negative selection. What was sequenced was CD4+ T cells from blood, cultured in vitro. This TCR was sampled from a human donor who had recovered from COVID-19.

CDR3 region: CATSRDPGSTDTQYF. In DNA, the CDR3 is TGTGCCACCAGCAGAGATCCAGGGAGCACAGATACGCAGTATTTT. The J gene is TRBJ2-3, the V gene TRBV15, with a tentative D call TRBD1 (5 bases). Trimming removed 0 bases at V and 0 bases at J, with 7 bases between. Germline V lookup: CDR1 LNHNV, CDR2 YYDKDF (reference sequence). The CDR3 is 15 residues long.